The 17 T cell receptor beta chains below all came from one sample that was sequenced in a study of blood T cell repertoires in COVID-19. Using immunoSEQ multiplex PCR, the repertoire was profiled, and TCRdb retains in-frame clones only, with some absent. This table has about 190,000 clones, roughly 90% appearing once. The sequencing sample was made of peripheral blood. These receptors were taken from a man between 35 and 55 years old with acute or convalescent COVID-19.

The V and J genes are TRBV28 and TRBJ1-4, with D unresolved. CDR3 size: 14 residues. V was clipped by 3 bases and J by 0 bases, with 5 bases between them. Germline V gene sequence: CDR1 MDHEN, CDR2 SYDVKM. The CDR3 is CASSLAATNEKLFF. CDR3 in DNA: TGTGCCAGCAGTTTGGCTGCAACTAATGAAAAACTGTTTTTT.

The rearrangement uses TRBV19 and TRBJ2-5, with 7 bases aligning to TRBD2. This CDR3 spans 14 amino acids. Germline-derived CDR1 and CDR2 are LNHDA and SQIVND (reference sequence). With V trimmed by 5 bases and J by 4 bases, 7 bases remained unmatched. The CDR3 here is CASSSGLVGETQYF. The DNA for the CDR3 is TGTGCCAGTAGTTCCGGACTAGTTGGAGAGACCCAGTACTTC. The whole variable domain, remainder taken from reference TRBV19 and TRBJ2-5, is DGGITQSPKYLFRKEGQNVTLSCEQNLNHDAMYWYRQDPGQGLRLIYYSQIVNDFQKGDIAEGYSVSREKKESFPLTVTSAQKNPTAFYLCASSSGLVGETQYFGPGTRLLVL.

The V call is TRBV6-4, the J call TRBJ1-4; 7 bases are a match to TRBD1. The length of the CDR3 is 13 residues. Germline-derived CDR1 and CDR2 are MRHNA and SNTAGT. V lost 6 bases to trimming and J lost 8 bases; unmatched junction nucleotides: 6. DNA of the CDR3: TGTGCCAGCAGCAGGGGGTCAGGCGAAAAACTGTTTTTT. This encodes CASSRGSGEKLFF.

The chain combines TRBV11-2 with TRBJ1-4; D is undetermined. Germline assignment: CDR1 SGHAT and CDR2 FQNNGV. Trimming stripped 0 bases from V and 8 bases from J, with 13 bases between. The CDR3 has 15 amino acids. DNA of the CDR3: TGTGCCAGCAGCTTAGAGTTGGCCACGGGGGAAAAACTGTTTTTT. It codes for CASSLELATGEKLFF. Looking up the rest from reference TRBV11-2 and TRBJ1-4 gives the full variable domain: EAGVAQSPRYKIIEKRQSVAFWCNPISGHATLYWYQQILGQGPKLLIQFQNNGVVDDSQLPKDRFSAERLKGVDSTLKIQPAKLEDSAVYLCASSLELATGEKLFFGSGTQLSVL.

The gene calls are TRBV11-2 and TRBJ2-1, with 9 bases matching TRBD1. CDR3 length: 16 residues. Germline V lookup: CDR1 SGHAT, CDR2 FQNNGV. V was clipped by 0 bases and J by 2 bases; unmatched bases: 2. In DNA form, the CDR3 reads TGTGCCAGCAGCTTAGATGGGGACAGGGCCTACAATGAGCAGTTCTTC. Translation: CASSLDGDRAYNEQFF. Based on the CDR3 plus reference TRBV11-2 and TRBJ2-1, the full variable domain is EAGVAQSPRYKIIEKRQSVAFWCNPISGHATLYWYQQILGQGPKLLIQFQNNGVVDDSQLPKDRFSAERLKGVDSTLKIQPAKLEDSAVYLCASSLDGDRAYNEQFFGPGTRLTVL.

The chain links TRBV6-2 or TRBV6-3 to TRBJ1-5, with a weak D call TRBD1 (6 bases). The CDR3 is 14 amino acids. Germline CDR1 MNHEY, CDR2 SVGEGT. Trimming removed 6 bases from V and 4 bases from J, with 13 bases in between. CDR3 in amino acids: CASSRDISNQPQHF. DNA for the CDR3: TGTGCCAGCAGCAGGGACATCTCAAATCAGCCCCAGCATTTT.

This clone was seen a handful of times. The genes are TRBV5-6 and TRBJ1-4; no reliable D call. Germline V gene sequence: CDR1 SGHDT, CDR2 YYEEEE. The CDR3 has 16 residues. The ends were cut back, 4 bases at V and 5 bases at J, with 18 bases in the middle. This chain's CDR3 is CASSTPGRGKNEKLFF. In nucleotides, the CDR3 is TGTGCCAGCAGCACGCCGGGGAGAGGGAAAAATGAAAAACTGTTTTTT.

This chain uses TRBV7-9 with TRBJ2-7, with a possible D match to TRBD1 (7 bases). V was shortened by 3 bases and J by 6 bases, with 15 bases between the two germline ends. In germline, CDR1 is SEHNR, CDR2 FQNEAQ (reference sequence). The CDR3 runs to 14 residues. Here the CDR3 DNA reads TGTGCCAGCAGCTTCAGGGGGGCGGTTGGCGAGCAGTACTTC. Residues: CASSFRGAVGEQYF.

This chain connects TRBV5-4 to TRBJ1-6; 7 bases align to TRBD1. This CDR3 is 13 amino acids long. After removal of 3 bases from V and 7 bases from J, the junction contained 1 base not matched to a gene. CDR1 and CDR2 from the germline V gene are SGHNT and YYREEE (reference sequence). CDR3 coding DNA: TGTGCCAGCAGCTGGGACAGAAATTCACCCCTCCACTTT. Amino acids: CASSWDRNSPLHF.

The genes are TRBV6-2 or TRBV6-3 and TRBJ2-7; 9 bases are shared with TRBD1. Germline trimming cut 5 bases from V and 9 bases from J; bases unmatched to any gene: 11. The CDR3 is 14 amino acids. From germline, CDR1 is MNHEY and CDR2 SVGEGT. The CDR3: CASSTGTGTRGQYF. The CDR3 DNA sequence: TGTGCCAGCAGTACGGGGACAGGGACGCGGGGGCAGTACTTC.

The genes are TRBV5-1 and TRBJ2-3; 7 nucleotides align to TRBD1. CDR1 is SGHRS and CDR2 is YFSETQ in the germline V gene. The J segment lost 1 base and the V segment lost 4 bases, leaving 9 bases of the junction unmatched. The CDR3 loop spans 16 amino acids. The CDR3, as DNA: TGCGCCAGCAGCGGTGGACAGGTCCACGGCACAGATACGCAGTATTTT. Protein sequence: CASSGGQVHGTDTQYF.

This clone was seen a single time. It is unclear where the CDR3 begins or ends on the DNA, so no DNA is shown, and the CDR3 is as TCRdb lists it. CDR3 in amino acids: CAWGQGAHTF. The V and J genes are TRBV30 and TRBJ1-2; whether TRBD1, the table's D call, matches the DNA was not checked. CDR1 and CDR2 from the germline V gene are GTSNPN and SVGIG (reference sequence). Including both end residues, the CDR3 is 10 amino acids long.

The J gene is TRBJ1-2, the V gene TRBV3-1 (or the pseudogene TRBV3-2); 8 bases map to TRBD1. The J segment lost 7 bases and the V segment lost 1 base, leaving 8 bases of the junction unmatched. Germline CDR1 LGHDT, CDR2 YNNKEL (reference sequence). This CDR3 is 15 amino acids long. For the CDR3, the DNA is TGTGCCAGCAGCCAAGCGGCGACAGGGGTGCGTGGCTACACCTTC. This encodes CASSQAATGVRGYTF.

On this clone itself: At the DNA level, this CDR3 is encoded by other sequences in the same sample as well. V and J are TRBV19 and TRBJ1-1; the D is unclear. V gave up 2 bases and J gave up 5 bases, with 9 bases separating them. This CDR3 is built from 13 residues. Germline V gene lookup returns CDR1 LNHDA and CDR2 SQIVND (reference sequence). The CDR3 nucleotides read TGTGCCAGTAGTATAAACGGGAGGACTGAAGCTTTCTTT. Its translation: CASSINGRTEAFF.

This clone was counted only a few times. V gene TRBV5-1 combines with J gene TRBJ2-7; TRBD2 matches at 8 bases. The V gene end was trimmed by 0 bases and the J gene end by 4 bases; junction bases not matched to a gene: 6. The CDR3 has 15 amino acids. Germline V gene data show CDR1 as SGHRS and CDR2 as YFSETQ. CDR3 bases: TGCGCCAGCAGCTTGGATGCGGGGGGACGATACGAGCAGTACTTC. Its protein product is CASSLDAGGRYEQYF.

This clone was detected once. V and J are TRBV4-2 and TRBJ1-5, with 7 bases that match TRBD1. The J segment lost 4 bases and the V segment lost 4 bases, leaving 7 bases of the junction unmatched. Per the germline V gene, CDR1 is LGHNA and CDR2 is YNFKEQ. The length of the CDR3 is 15 residues. CDR3 amino acids: CASSPRTGPNQPQHF. The CDR3 region has the DNA TGTGCCAGCAGCCCACGGACAGGACCAAATCAGCCCCAGCATTTT.

The rearrangement links TRBV4-1 to TRBJ1-2; the D is unclear. The germline V gene encodes CDR1 MGHRA and CDR2 YSYEKL. The CDR3 is made up of 17 amino acids. V shed 0 bases and J shed 7 bases, with 21 bases lying between them. The CDR3 spells CASSQDISRTQFSGYTF. The CDR3 DNA follows: TGCGCCAGCAGCCAAGACATCTCCAGGACTCAGTTTAGTGGCTACACCTTC.